These T cell receptor beta chains were read from a single sample in a study of blood T cell repertoires in COVID-19. The data were produced by immunoSEQ multiplex PCR, yet TCRdb's version contains in-frame clones alone and is incomplete. The data show some 82,000 clones, approximately 81% seen once. Sequencing input: peripheral blood. These receptors originate from a man older than 75 with acute or convalescent COVID-19. CDR3s include the opening cysteine and the closing phenylalanine or tryptophan. Part of the rows lack a size; the others show once, few, many or a class for expanded clones.

clone size: NA; V gene: TRBV5-1; J gene: TRBJ1-5; CDR3 protein: CASSLAQGAQPQHF
clone size: NA; V gene: TRBV16; J gene: TRBJ1-2; CDR3 protein: CASSQEATGQGHGYTF
clone size: NA; V gene: TRBV2; J gene: TRBJ1-2; CDR3 protein: CASTTGTGGRVGYGYTF
clone size: many; V gene: TRBV14; J gene: TRBJ2-7; CDR3 protein: CASSREGVFRYEQYF
clone size: NA; V gene: TRBV7-8; J gene: TRBJ1-5; CDR3 protein: CASSPRGRGPSNQPQHF
clone size: NA; V gene: TRBV28; J gene: TRBJ1-6; CDR3 protein: CASRLPAGRETVYNSPLHF
clone size: NA; V gene: TRBV5-4; J gene: TRBJ2-1; CDR3 protein: CASSLAKGEEQFF
clone size: NA; V gene: TRBV12-3/TRBV12-4; J gene: TRBJ2-3; CDR3 protein: CASTSVLTDTQYF
clone size: few; V gene: TRBV2; J gene: TRBJ1-6; CDR3 protein: CASSKEGQVNSPLHF
clone size: NA; V gene: TRBV7-3; J gene: TRBJ2-1; CDR3 protein: CASSLQIAGGNEQFF
clone size: NA; V gene: TRBV28; J gene: TRBJ1-2; CDR3 protein: CASRLSGYGYTF
clone size: NA; V gene: TRBV7-8; J gene: TRBJ1-2; CDR3 protein: CASSLAGTGTSADGYTF
clone size: NA; V gene: TRBV18; J gene: TRBJ1-5; CDR3 protein: CASSRTWDSGSNQPQHF
clone size: NA; V gene: TRBV7-2; J gene: TRBJ1-5; CDR3 protein: CASRQGGGSNQPQHF
clone size: NA; V gene: TRBV9; J gene: TRBJ2-1; CDR3 protein: CASSVESGGPYEQFF
clone size: NA; V gene: TRBV27; J gene: TRBJ2-7; CDR3 protein: CASSFRASGIGVGQPYEQYF
clone size: NA; V gene: TRBV29-1; J gene: TRBJ2-7; CDR3 protein: CSVEDRGRIPYEQYF
clone size: NA; V gene: TRBV6-1; J gene: TRBJ2-1; CDR3 protein: CASSVPQGRGSYNEQFF
clone size: NA; V gene: TRBV5-1; J gene: TRBJ2-1; CDR3 protein: CASSLVGTSYNEQFF
clone size: NA; V gene: TRBV18; J gene: TRBJ1-4; CDR3 protein: CASSQGAPFEKLFF
clone size: NA; V gene: TRBV7-3; J gene: TRBJ1-1; CDR3 protein: CASSLTGHNTEAFF
clone size: NA; V gene: TRBV19; J gene: TRBJ2-7; CDR3 protein: CASSIAQTGRYDEQYF
clone size: NA; V gene: TRBV18; J gene: TRBJ1-1; CDR3 protein: CASSPGFPSPEAFF